The 27 T cell receptor beta chains in this list originate from one sample, sequenced in a study of blood T cell repertoires in COVID-19 (dated by TCRdb to 2020 to 2022). Library creation used the immunoSEQ multiplex PCR assay. In its TCRdb copy, this immuneACCESS table keeps in-frame sequences only and misses some clones. Where compared with another copy, unresolved V genes explain less than half of these, and the others have no known cause. The sample includes about 150,000 clones, with approximately 86% observed a single time. The ten largest make up around 0.5% of the sample. The sample taken for sequencing was peripheral blood. These TCRs come from a man aged 55 to 70 with COVID-19, enrolled during active disease.

This rearrangement joins TRBV3-1 (or the pseudogene TRBV3-2) to TRBJ2-1, with TRBD1 matching 12 bases. Germline V gene lookup returns CDR1 LGHDT and CDR2 YNNKEL (reference sequence). This CDR3 is built from 15 residues. After removal of 4 bases from V and 9 bases from J, the junction contained 7 bases not matched to a gene. DNA for the CDR3: TGTGCCAGCAGCCCGGGACAGGGGGCAGGAGTTGAGCAGTTCTTC. This sequence encodes CASSPGQGAGVEQFF.

V is TRBV10-1 and J is TRBJ2-1; D possibly corresponds to TRBD2 (5 bases). The CDR3 contains 13 residues. V shed 7 bases and J shed 6 bases, with 13 bases lying between them. Germline V gene lookup returns CDR1 WNHNN and CDR2 SYGVQD (reference sequence). CDR3 DNA sequence: TGCGCCAGCATCGAAGGCGAGGGCAATGAGCAGTTCTTC. Its protein product is CASIEGEGNEQFF.

J is TRBJ1-3 and V is TRBV27; 7 bases align to TRBD1. Germline V gene data show CDR1 as MNHEY and CDR2 as SMNVEV (reference sequence). This CDR3 is built from 15 residues. The ends lost 2 bases at V and 5 bases at J; junction bases unmatched: 6. The CDR3 DNA reads as TGTGCCAGCAGTTTAAGACAGGGTAGTCGAAACACCATATATTTT. Translation gives CASSLRQGSRNTIYF.

This chain joins TRBV5-6 and TRBJ2-2; a weak D match, TRBD2 (6 bases). The CDR3 has 15 amino acids. In germline, CDR1 is SGHDT, CDR2 YYEEEE. V was pared by 4 bases and J by 6 bases, with 16 bases between. In nucleotides, the CDR3 is TGTGCCAGCAGCCTGGAGGGGCGACAGTCCGGGGAGCTGTTTTTT. Translating it yields CASSLEGRQSGELFF.

The CDR3 sequence is CASSSGRGRGTYEQYF. In DNA, the CDR3 is TGTGCCAGCAGTTCGGGTCGGGGCAGGGGCACCTACGAGCAGTACTTC. This chain uses TRBV6-6 with TRBJ2-7; D is perhaps TRBD1 (6 bases). Deletions cut 4 bases from V and 2 bases from J, with 18 bases between. CDR1 is MNHNY, CDR2 SVGAGI, per germline (reference sequence). This CDR3 comprises 16 residues.

The chain employs TRBV20-1 and TRBJ1-1; D is ambiguous. Deletions cut 5 bases from V and 0 bases from J, with 4 bases between. This CDR3 is built from 11 residues. The germline V gene encodes CDR1 DFQATT and CDR2 SNEGSKA (reference sequence). CDR3: CSAPMNTEAFF. The CDR3 DNA is TGCAGTGCTCCCATGAACACTGAAGCTTTCTTT.

This clone was seen a handful of times. This chain connects TRBV9 to TRBJ1-2; TRBD1 matches 8 bases. V shed 0 bases and J 5 bases; nucleotides not matched to a gene: 9. This CDR3 is built from 16 residues. Germline V gene data show CDR1 as SGDLS and CDR2 as YYNGEE. The CDR3 DNA sequence: TGTGCCAGCAGCGTAGGCGGGACAGGACCGGCTTATGGCTACACCTTC. Translation gives CASSVGGTGPAYGYTF.

The CDR3 DNA follows: TGTGCCACCAGCAGCGACAGGGGCCAAGAGACCCAGTACTTC. Translated: CATSSDRGQETQYF. This chain joins TRBV15 and TRBJ2-5; 8 bases align to TRBD1. J was trimmed by 1 base and V by 3 bases; bases with no gene match: 1. This CDR3 is built from 14 residues. Germline V gene sequence: CDR1 LNHNV, CDR2 YYDKDF (reference sequence).

This clone was seen only once. The V gene is TRBV19, the J gene TRBJ2-1; 7 bases agree with TRBD2. The trim removed 8 bases at V and 7 bases at J, leaving 8 bases unmatched. The V gene's germline CDR1 is LNHDA and CDR2 SQIVND (reference sequence). The CDR3 runs to 13 residues. The CDR3 DNA is TGTGCCAGTCGTCCATTGGGGGGGAATGAGCAGTTCTTC. This codes for CASRPLGGNEQFF.

This clone occurred a few times. The chain carries TRBV19 and TRBJ1-2; a weak D match, TRBD1 (6 bases). The CDR3 consists of 14 residues. Germline values: CDR1 LNHDA, CDR2 SQIVND (reference sequence). V was cut by 4 bases and J by 2 bases, with 11 bases left in between. CDR3 protein: CASSRTVTNYGYTF. The CDR3 bases are TGTGCCAGTAGTAGGACAGTCACCAACTATGGCTACACCTTC.

This clone was picked up a small number of times. V and J are TRBV20-1 and TRBJ2-3; TRBD1 or TRBD2 may be the D gene (6 bases each). V was clipped by 3 bases and J by 4 bases, with 17 bases between them. Germline V gene sequence: CDR1 DFQATT, CDR2 SNEGSKA (reference sequence). The CDR3 sequence is 15 residues long. This chain's CDR3 is CSASGGGNFADTQYF. As DNA, the CDR3 is TGCAGTGCTAGTGGAGGGGGTAATTTTGCAGATACGCAGTATTTT.

CDR3 nucleotides: TGTGCCAGCAGCTTAGTGGGACAGGGGGGAAATTCACCCCTCCACTTT. Protein: CASSLVGQGGNSPLHF. This sequence joins TRBV7-2 and TRBJ1-6, with TRBD1 matching over 11 bases. This CDR3 is 16 amino acids long. Looked up from germline, CDR1 is SGHTA and CDR2 is FQGNSA. Trimming took 1 base from V and 7 from J; bases not matched to a gene: 3.

V usage is TRBV5-1 and J usage is TRBJ2-2, with 12 bases identical to TRBD2. CDR3 length equals 16 residues. Germline V gene data show CDR1 as SGHRS and CDR2 as YFSETQ. Trimming cost V 6 bases and J 6 bases; bases outside gene matches: 9. This CDR3 reads CASNSGLAGISGELFF. Written as DNA, the CDR3 is TGCGCCAGCAACAGTGGACTAGCGGGAATCTCCGGGGAGCTGTTTTTT.

This chain uses TRBV24-1 with TRBJ2-5; 8 bases fit TRBD1. Germline CDR1 is KGHDR and CDR2 is SFDVKD. The CDR3 has 13 residues. V lost 6 bases, J lost 5 bases, and 4 bases stayed unmatched. The chain's CDR3 is CATSQGAEETQYF. The CDR3 nucleotides read TGTGCCACCAGTCAGGGGGCGGAGGAGACCCAGTACTTC.

The chain joins TRBV29-1 to TRBJ1-5; 9 bases agree with TRBD1. Germline CDR1 SQVTM, CDR2 ANQGSEA. The CDR3 loop spans 13 amino acids. With V trimmed by 4 bases and J by 2 bases, 0 bases remained unmatched. CDR3 nucleotides: TGCAGCGTTGGGACAGGGGGCAATCAGCCCCAGCATTTT. It codes for CSVGTGGNQPQHF.

The chain combines TRBV3-1 (or the pseudogene TRBV3-2) with TRBJ2-3; TRBD2 matches 8 bases. The CDR3 covers 16 residues. Per the germline V gene, CDR1 is LGHDT and CDR2 is YNNKEL (reference sequence). The J segment lost 1 base and the V segment lost 4 bases, leaving 7 bases of the junction unmatched. CDR3: CASSLKAGEGTDTQYF. The CDR3 region has the DNA TGTGCCAGCAGCCTAAAAGCGGGGGAGGGCACAGATACGCAGTATTTT.

This clone was seen only once. The rearrangement joins TRBV5-4 to TRBJ2-2; 8 bases map to TRBD1. The trim removed 3 bases at V and 1 base at J, leaving 5 bases unmatched. The CDR3 extends over 16 amino acids. Germline V gene data show CDR1 as SGHNT and CDR2 as YYREEE (reference sequence). CDR3 bases: TGTGCCAGCAGCTCACCGGGACAGGTGAACACCGGGGAGCTGTTTTTT. Amino acid sequence: CASSSPGQVNTGELFF.

The rearrangement joins TRBV29-1 to TRBJ1-1; D is unclear. V was pared by 5 bases and J by 8 bases, with 3 bases between. The CDR3 contains 8 residues. From germline, CDR1 is SQVTM and CDR2 ANQGSEA. The CDR3 coding sequence is TGCAGCGTTACAGAAGCTTTCTTT. As protein: CSVTEAFF.

The V and J genes are TRBV7-9 and TRBJ2-7; a weak D match, TRBD1 (5 bases). This CDR3 is built from 13 residues. Germline CDR1 reads SEHNR; CDR2 reads FQNEAQ (reference sequence). Between the trimmed V and J ends, which lost 3 bases and 2 bases, there was a span of 8 bases. CDR3 DNA: TGTGCCAGCAGCTTCGGCAGGGCCTACGAGCAGTACTTC. It encodes CASSFGRAYEQYF.

The chain combines TRBV11-3 with TRBJ2-5; a weak D match, TRBD2 (6 bases). The CDR3 contains 16 residues. Germline V gives CDR1 SGHNT, CDR2 YENEEA. V lost 1 base and J lost 4, with 16 bases in between. The CDR3 nucleotides read TGTGCCAGCAGCTTAGGGACTAAAGAGGGGCTAGAGACCCAGTACTTC. This gives the protein CASSLGTKEGLETQYF.

This clone was counted between two and nine times. The chain joins TRBV12-5 to TRBJ1-4; 8 bases fit TRBD1. The V and J ends lost 5 bases and 8 bases, in that order; junction bases with no gene match: 7. The CDR3 runs to 14 residues. Germline V gene sequence: CDR1 LGHNT, CDR2 FRNRAP. The CDR3 reads CASGPGTGNEKLFF. DNA for the CDR3: TGTGCTAGTGGTCCCGGGACAGGTAACGAAAAACTGTTTTTT.

The chain couples TRBV30 to TRBJ1-2, with D uncertain. The CDR3 runs to 14 residues. The ends were cut back, 3 bases at V and 3 bases at J, with 14 bases in the middle. Germline V gene sequence: CDR1 GTSNPN, CDR2 SVGIG (reference sequence). CDR3 protein: CAWRLLLGDYGYTF. As DNA, the CDR3 is TGTGCCTGGAGGCTACTTTTGGGAGACTATGGCTACACCTTC. Based on the CDR3 plus reference TRBV30 and TRBJ1-2, the full variable domain is SQTIHQWPATLVQPVGSPLSLECTVEGTSNPNLYWYRQAAGRGLQLLFYSVGIGQISSEVPQNLSASRPQDRQFILSSKKLLLSDSGFYLCAWRLLLGDYGYTFGSGTRLTVV.

By sample fraction, this clone is medium-sized. This chain's CDR3 is CASSPLGQGYSYEQYF. CDR3 nucleotides: TGTGCCAGCTCACCACTGGGACAGGGGTACTCCTACGAGCAGTACTTC. The rearrangement uses TRBV18 and TRBJ2-7; 10 bases are a match to TRBD1. J lost 0 bases, V lost 1 base, and 3 bases had no gene match. The CDR3 is 16 amino acids. The germline V gene has CDR1 KGHSH and CDR2 LQKENI.

In regard to this clone: The sample has other DNA sequences that encode this CDR3 too. The J gene is TRBJ1-2, the V gene TRBV7-2; 7 bases agree with TRBD1. J was trimmed by 5 bases and V by 4 bases; bases with no gene match: 4. From germline, CDR1 is SGHTA and CDR2 FQGNSA. The CDR3 is 13 residues long. CDR3 bases: TGTGCCAGCAGCTCACAGGGGAGGTATGGCTACACCTTC. This gives the protein CASSSQGRYGYTF. The whole variable domain, remainder taken from reference TRBV7-2 and TRBJ1-2, is GAGVSQSPSNKVTEKGKDVELRCDPISGHTALYWYRQSLGQGLEFLIYFQGNSAPDKSGLPSDRFSAERTGGSVSTLTIQRTQQEDSAVYLCASSSQGRYGYTFGSGTRLTVV.

The rearrangement joins TRBV27 to TRBJ1-2; 9 bases are a match to TRBD1. V was clipped by 3 bases and J by 5 bases; unmatched bases: 4. This CDR3 region has 14 residues. Germline CDR1 MNHEY, CDR2 SMNVEV (reference sequence). In nucleotides, the CDR3 is TGTGCCAGCAGTTTCGGACAGGGGACTTATGGCTACACCTTC. Its translation is CASSFGQGTYGYTF.

The genes are TRBV24-1 and TRBJ2-1, with 7 bases matching TRBD2. CDR1 is KGHDR, CDR2 SFDVKD, per germline. The CDR3 has 15 amino acids. The J segment lost 8 bases and the V segment lost 9 bases, leaving 15 bases of the junction unmatched. Written as DNA, the CDR3 is TGTGCCACCGGAGTGCTTGGCGGGAGTTCGTATGAGCAGTTCTTC. Residues: CATGVLGGSSYEQFF.

A single count supports this clone. The V call is TRBV18, the J call TRBJ1-6; 8 bases are a match to TRBD1. Germline CDR1 is KGHSH and CDR2 is LQKENI. J gave up 9 bases and V 5 bases, and 6 bases lay outside the gene matches. The CDR3 is made up of 14 amino acids. The CDR3 bases are TGTGCCAGCTCAAACCAGGGGGCAGGTTCACCCCTCCACTTT. Encoded protein: CASSNQGAGSPLHF. The full variable domain, its missing parts supplied by reference TRBV18 and TRBJ1-6, is NAGVMQNPRHLVRRRGQEARLRCSPMKGHSHVYWYRQLPEEGLKFMVYLQKENIIDESGMPKERFSAEFPKEGPSILRIQQVVRGDSAAYFCASSNQGAGSPLHFGNGTRLTVT.